This T cell receptor beta chain was obtained from a study of CD8 T cells in ankylosing spondylitis. Study-wide points: Among TCR beta sequences, a motif of eight highly homologous variants appeared characteristic of ankylosing spondylitis blood. Peripheral blood held disease-linked clones only at relatively low frequency, and these were CD8+.

TCRdb re-derived calls from the 5' RACE reads in MiXCR, one entry per CDR3 protein. The sample includes 150,000 or so distinct CDR3 sequences, about a third of them seen just once. The CDR3 totals 15 residues. V was pared by 3 bases and J by 5 bases, with 2 bases of the junction left unmatched. Germline CDR1 LGHNA, CDR2 YNFKEQ. There are many counts of this clonotype. No antigen is known for it. The source material was synovial fluid, either unsorted or a sorted T cell fraction (not recorded which). The TCR was taken from a male donor with ankylosing spondylitis. The rearrangement uses TRBV4-2 and TRBJ2-4, with 12 bases aligning to TRBD1. The chain's CDR3 is CASSHGTGGENIQYF. CDR3 sequence (DNA): TGTGCCAGCAGCCACGGGACAGGGGGCGAAAACATTCAGTACTTC.